The next 18 T cell receptor beta chains were all read from a single sample in a study of blood T cell repertoires in COVID-19. The repertoire was sequenced with immunoSEQ multiplex PCR; TCRdb's copy has only in-frame clones and lacks some. The sample holds roughly 180,000 clones; 79% are singletons and the top ten take around 8%. Sequencing was carried out using peripheral blood. Every receptor here comes from a woman aged 60-75 years with COVID-19, enrolled during active disease.

J is TRBJ2-5 and V is TRBV6-5; 8 nucleotides match TRBD1. With 5 bases clipped from V and 5 bases from J, the junction kept 10 bases outside the gene matches. The germline CDR1 and CDR2 sequences are MNHEY and SVGAGI. This CDR3 is 15 amino acids long. The CDR3 reads CASSRTGGSGETQYF. The CDR3 DNA sequence: TGTGCCAGCAGTCGCACAGGGGGTAGTGGGGAGACCCAGTACTTC.

J is TRBJ2-7 and V is TRBV10-2; 9 positions match TRBD1. Per germline, CDR1 WSHSY and CDR2 SAAADI. Trimming at V came to 7 bases and at J to 2 bases, leaving 6 bases not matched to a gene. This CDR3 is 14 amino acids long. CDR3 DNA sequence: TGCGCCAGCAAGGCTGGACAGGGGCCCTACGAGCAGTACGTC. Translated, it gives CASKAGQGPYEQYV.

The J gene is TRBJ2-1, the V gene TRBV19, with 7 bases aligning to TRBD1. V was clipped by 4 bases and J by 7 bases; unmatched bases: 7. Germline-derived CDR1 and CDR2 are LNHDA and SQIVND (reference sequence). CDR3 size: 14 residues. CDR3 loop: CASSTHRGRNEQFF. The CDR3 DNA is TGTGCCAGTAGTACCCACAGGGGTCGGAATGAGCAGTTCTTC.

This CDR3 is CAWSVALGLADRTDTQYF. As DNA, the CDR3 is TGTGCCTGGAGTGTAGCTCTGGGACTAGCGGATCGCACAGATACGCAGTATTTT. The chain joins TRBV30 to TRBJ2-3; 11 positions match TRBD2. CDR1 is GTSNPN and CDR2 is SVGIG in the germline V gene (reference sequence). Unmatched junction bases numbered 9, after V lost 0 bases and J lost 1 base. This CDR3 is 18 amino acids long.

This clone was seen more than once but under ten times. The rearrangement uses TRBV5-1 and TRBJ2-6; D is unresolved. Germline-derived CDR1 and CDR2 are SGHRS and YFSETQ. CDR3 length equals 14 residues. Trimming removed 2 bases at V and 2 bases at J, with 5 bases between. CDR3 sequence (DNA): TGCGCCAGCAGCTTAGAGGCTGGGGCCAACGTCCTGACTTTC. Protein: CASSLEAGANVLTF.

The V call is TRBV30, the J call TRBJ1-1; tentative D call: TRBD1 (5 bases). CDR1 is GTSNPN and CDR2 is SVGIG in the germline V gene (reference sequence). Between the trimmed V and J ends, which lost 1 base and 5 bases, there was a span of 17 bases. This CDR3 comprises 15 residues. CDR3 coding DNA: TGTGCCTGGAGTGCGGGGGGGATAAAGGGTACTGAAGCTTTCTTT. Its protein product is CAWSAGGIKGTEAFF.

The chain carries TRBV6-2 or TRBV6-3 and TRBJ1-2, with 7 bases aligning to TRBD1. The CDR3 consists of 14 residues. Germline V CDR1 and CDR2: MNHEY, SVGEGT. Trimming at V came to 5 bases and at J to 7 bases, leaving 10 bases not matched to a gene. The CDR3: CASSRDRVLLGYTF. CDR3 coding DNA: TGTGCCAGCAGTCGAGACAGGGTCCTTCTTGGCTACACCTTC.

The chain couples TRBV18 to TRBJ1-6; D ambiguous. The CDR3 runs 16 residues. Trimming shortened V by 3 bases and J by 9 bases, and 18 bases separated the two germline ends. The germline CDR1 and CDR2 sequences are KGHSH and LQKENI. CDR3 sequence reads: CASSPQNGVRVSPLHF. CDR3 coding DNA: TGTGCCAGCTCACCCCAAAACGGGGTTAGAGTTTCACCCCTCCACTTT.

The chain links TRBV5-1 to TRBJ2-7; 7 bases match TRBD2. V was pared by 3 bases and J by 4 bases, with 16 bases of the junction left unmatched. Germline V lookup: CDR1 SGHRS, CDR2 YFSETQ. This CDR3 contains 17 residues. The CDR3 DNA reads as TGCGCCAGCAGCTCGCACGAGATGGGACTAACATCGTACGAGCAGTACTTC. Its protein is CASSSHEMGLTSYEQYF.

This clone was seen repeatedly, ten times or more. The chain carries TRBV11-2 and TRBJ2-2; 7 bases are a match to TRBD1. Germline assignment: CDR1 SGHAT and CDR2 FQNNGV. J was trimmed by 1 base and V by 4 bases; bases with no gene match: 6. CDR3 size: 16 residues. CDR3 nucleotide sequence: TGTGCCAGCAGCTCGTACAGGGGAAAGAACACCGGGGAGCTGTTTTTT. Translated: CASSSYRGKNTGELFF.

This chain uses TRBV7-3 with TRBJ2-2, with 11 bases identical to TRBD2. The CDR3 covers 17 residues. J gave up 2 bases and V 5 bases, and 7 bases lay outside the gene matches. CDR1 and CDR2 (germline): SGHTA, FQGTGA. The CDR3 spells CASSATGLAANTGELFF. The CDR3 DNA follows: TGTGCCAGCAGCGCGACGGGACTAGCGGCCAACACCGGGGAGCTGTTTTTT.

This clone was counted a single time. The V and J genes are TRBV7-8 and TRBJ1-6, with a tentative D call TRBD1 (5 bases). The CDR3 is 16 residues long. Germline V gives CDR1 SGHVS, CDR2 FQNEAQ. Trimming pared 3 bases from V and 10 bases from J, leaving 19 bases between. The CDR3 sequence is CASSFSPGEGVSPLHF. CDR3 coding DNA: TGTGCCAGCAGCTTTTCCCCGGGGGAGGGTGTATCACCCCTCCACTTT.

This chain connects TRBV24-1 to TRBJ1-5; 7 nucleotides agree with TRBD1. After removal of 9 bases from V and 4 bases from J, the junction contained 2 bases not matched to a gene. The CDR3 contains 12 residues. Germline CDR1 KGHDR, CDR2 SFDVKD. The CDR3 here is CATGTDNQPQHF. The CDR3 coding sequence is TGTGCCACCGGGACAGATAATCAGCCCCAGCATTTT.

CDR3 DNA: TGTGCCAGCAGTTGGACTAGCGGGAGGAGGGGGGAGCAGTACTTC. It is translated as CASSWTSGRRGEQYF. The chain uses TRBV25-1 and TRBJ2-7; 14 bases are a match to TRBD2. This CDR3 has 15 residues. Germline V lookup: CDR1 MGHDK, CDR2 SYGVNS. The trim removed 5 bases at V and 7 bases at J, leaving 7 bases unmatched.

The chain links TRBV19 to TRBJ2-2; D uncertain. Trimming took 6 bases from V and 1 from J, leaving 6 bases between them. The germline V gene has CDR1 LNHDA and CDR2 SQIVND (reference sequence). The CDR3 loop spans 13 amino acids. In DNA, the CDR3 is TGTGCCAGTAGACGACTGAACACCGGGGAGCTGTTTTTT. Translating gives CASRRLNTGELFF.

The chain combines TRBV6-5 with TRBJ1-5, with D possibly being TRBD1 (6 bases). The CDR3 contains 13 residues. Germline V CDR1 and CDR2: MNHEY, SVGAGI. V lost 7 bases, J lost 7 bases, and 14 bases lay in between. The CDR3 DNA reads as TGTGCCAGCAATAGGGGGTTGGGACAGCCCCAGCATTTT. As protein: CASNRGLGQPQHF.

The chain recombines TRBV5-6 with TRBJ2-7, with 9 bases fitting TRBD1. The ends lost 5 bases at V and 2 bases at J; junction bases unmatched: 14. From germline, CDR1 is SGHDT and CDR2 YYEEEE. This CDR3 is 17 amino acids long. The CDR3 DNA sequence: TGTGCCAGCAGAATTAAGGACGACAGGGGGGGAGCCTACGAGCAGTACTTC. Translation gives CASRIKDDRGGAYEQYF.

The CDR3 DNA reads TGTGCCAGCAGTTCAACCCGTCTCGGGACAGCAAGCAATCAGCCCCAGCATTTT. Encoded protein: CASSSTRLGTASNQPQHF. V is TRBV28 and J is TRBJ1-5; 7 nucleotides match TRBD1. The V and J ends lost 4 bases and 1 base, in that order; junction bases with no gene match: 13. CDR3 length: 18 amino acids. CDR1 is MDHEN, CDR2 SYDVKM, per germline. Combining the CDR3 with reference TRBV28 and TRBJ1-5 gives the whole variable domain DVKVTQSSRYLVKRTGEKVFLECVQDMDHENMFWYRQDPGLGLRLIYFSYDVKMKEKGDIPEGYSVSREKKERFSLILESASTNQTSMYLCASSSTRLGTASNQPQHFGDGTRLSIL.